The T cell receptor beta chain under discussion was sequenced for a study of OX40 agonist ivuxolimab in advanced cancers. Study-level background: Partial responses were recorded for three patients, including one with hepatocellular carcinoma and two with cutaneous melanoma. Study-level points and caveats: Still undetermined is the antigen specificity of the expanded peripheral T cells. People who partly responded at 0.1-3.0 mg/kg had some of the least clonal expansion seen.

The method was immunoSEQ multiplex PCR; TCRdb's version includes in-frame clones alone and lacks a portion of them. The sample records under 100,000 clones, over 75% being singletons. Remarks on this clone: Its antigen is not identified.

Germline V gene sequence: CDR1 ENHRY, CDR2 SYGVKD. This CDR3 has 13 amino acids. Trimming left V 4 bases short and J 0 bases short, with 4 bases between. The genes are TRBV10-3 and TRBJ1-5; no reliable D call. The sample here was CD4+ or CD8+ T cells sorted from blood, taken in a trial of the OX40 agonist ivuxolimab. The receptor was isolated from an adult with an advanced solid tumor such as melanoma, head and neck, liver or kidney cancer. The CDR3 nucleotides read TGTGCCATCAGTGCGGTTAGCAATCAGCCCCAGCATTTT. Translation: CAISAVSNQPQHF.